The T cell receptor beta chain under discussion was sequenced for a study of preoperative IRX-2 immunotherapy in early breast cancer. Germline lookup yields CDR1 SSHAT and CDR2 FNYEAQ (reference sequence). The CDR3 is 15 residues long. J was trimmed by 1 base and V by 2 bases; bases with no gene match: 2. The data were produced by immunoSEQ multiplex PCR, yet TCRdb's version contains in-frame clones alone and is incomplete. The sample records about 32,000 clones, roughly four fifths being singletons. Treatment described: preoperative locoregional IRX-2 cytokine immunotherapy. Samples came from a phase Ib trial of preoperative locoregional IRX-2 cytokine immunotherapy.

The chain joins TRBV7-7 to TRBJ1-2, with TRBD1 identical over 9 bases. This TCR came from a human donor with breast cancer. The sample in question was lymph node tissue, obtained from a patient treated with IRX-2 immunotherapy. In DNA form, the CDR3 reads TGTGCCAGCAGCTTAAGACAGGGGGGTAACTATGGCTACACCTTC. It yields the protein CASSLRQGGNYGYTF.